This T cell receptor (beta chain) originates from a study of cytomegalovirus exposure and HLA in healthy donors. About the study: It was reported in a later analysis that the same platform had been used for the 120 or so validation repertoires as for the approximately 670 first-cohort repertoires.

TCRdb's copy holds only in-frame clones and misses some; the assay was immunoSEQ multiplex PCR. This table holds 150,000 to 200,000 clones, approximately 84% found once. This clone was counted between two and nine times. Its antigen is unknown. The donors were members of the validation cohort, which comprised about 120 subjects and was separate from the first cohort of 600 to 800 subjects. There are 17 residues in the CDR3. From germline, CDR1 is SGHVS and CDR2 FQNEAQ. Trimming left V 1 base short and J 0 bases short, with 15 bases between. Study-wide results and caveats: The study designated 150 or so TCR beta chains cytomegalovirus-associated.

This rearrangement joins TRBV7-8 to TRBJ1-2; tentative D call: TRBD1 (5 bases). The TCR was taken from a man in his thirties or forties in good health and CMV-seropositive. The sequenced sample was PBMCs. Here the CDR3 DNA reads TGTGCCAGCAGCTTAGTCTACCGACAGACTCCTAACTATGGCTACACCTTC. Translated, it gives CASSLVYRQTPNYGYTF.